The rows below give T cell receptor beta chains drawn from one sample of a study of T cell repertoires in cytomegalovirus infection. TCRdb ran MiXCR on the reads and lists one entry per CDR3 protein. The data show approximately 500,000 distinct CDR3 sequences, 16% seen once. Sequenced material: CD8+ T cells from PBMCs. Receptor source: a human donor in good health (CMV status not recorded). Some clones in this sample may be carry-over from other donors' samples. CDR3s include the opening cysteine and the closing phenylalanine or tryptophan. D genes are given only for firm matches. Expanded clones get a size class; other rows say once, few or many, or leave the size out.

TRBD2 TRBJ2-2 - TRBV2 TGTGCCAGCAGCGGGGGGGGGCTGAGCACCGGGGAGCTGTTTTTT CASSGGGLSTGELFF
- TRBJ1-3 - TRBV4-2 TGTGCCAGCAGCCGTACAGTGGGGGGCTCTGGAAACACCATATATTTT CASSRTVGGSGNTIYF
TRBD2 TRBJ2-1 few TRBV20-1 TGCAGTGCTTTTAGCGGGAGGTCCTACAATGAGCAGTTCTTC CSAFSGRSYNEQFF
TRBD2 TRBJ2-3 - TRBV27 TGTGCCAGCAGTTCGGGCGGGAGACGAACAGATACGCAGTATTTT CASSSGGRRTDTQYF
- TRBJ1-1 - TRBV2 TGTGCCAGCAGTGATCCGGAGAACACTGAAGCTTTCTTT CASSDPENTEAFF
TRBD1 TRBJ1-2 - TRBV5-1 TGCGCCAGCAGTTCGACCGGGACAGGTTCTGTAAACTATGGCTACACCTTC CASSSTGTGSVNYGYTF
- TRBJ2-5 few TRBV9 TGTGCCAGCAGCGCCGAGGGGAGCGTTTCTCGGCACGAAGAGACCCAGTACTTC CASSAEGSVSRHEETQYF
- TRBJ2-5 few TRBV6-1 TGTGCCAGCAGCCGTCGGGTCCTCGGATCAGAGACCCAGTACTTC CASSRRVLGSETQYF
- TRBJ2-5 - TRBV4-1 TGCGCCAGCAGCCAATCGGGGGATGCGAGGGACCAAGAGACCCAGTACTTC CASSQSGDARDQETQYF
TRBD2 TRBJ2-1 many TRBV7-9 TGTGCCAGCAGCTTTCTAGCGGGAGCGGAAGAGCAGTTCTTC CASSFLAGAEEQFF
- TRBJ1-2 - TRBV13 TGTGCCAGCAGCTCCCAACTCGATACGGGGTGGAGAGGCTACACCTTC CASSSQLDTGWRGYTF
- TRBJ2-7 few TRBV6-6 TGTGCCAGCACTGTGGGAGGCCTCCTCGACGAGCAGTACTTC CASTVGGLLDEQYF
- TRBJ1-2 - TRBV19 TGTGCCAGTAGTCAAACGGGCCTCCCCCAGGGTGGCTACACCTTC CASSQTGLPQGGYTF
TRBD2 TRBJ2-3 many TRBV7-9 TGTGCCAGCAGCTCACGACTAGCGGACCACACAGATACGCAGTATTTT CASSSRLADHTDTQYF
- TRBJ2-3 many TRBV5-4 TGTGCCAGCAGCTTGGGCCTGGACGGCGGCACAGATACGCAGTATTTT CASSLGLDGGTDTQYF
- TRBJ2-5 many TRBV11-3 TGTGCCAGCAGCTGGACGGGAGAGCAAGAGACCCAGTACTTC CASSWTGEQETQYF
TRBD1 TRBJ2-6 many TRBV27 TGTGCCAGCAGTCTAGGGACAGGGGCCCTCTCTGGGGCCAACGTCCTGACTTTC CASSLGTGALSGANVLTF
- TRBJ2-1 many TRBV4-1 TGCGCCAGCAGCCAAGATTGGCCCCCGATCTCCTACAATGAGCAGTTCTTC CASSQDWPPISYNEQFF
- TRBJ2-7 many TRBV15 TGTGCCACCAGCACTAGACGAAACTACGAGCAGTACTTC CATSTRRNYEQYF
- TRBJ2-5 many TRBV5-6 TGTGCCAGCAGCGGGGGTAAGACCCAGTACTTC CASSGGKTQYF
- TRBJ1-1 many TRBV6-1 TGTGCCCTCTGGCGGGGAGGAATCACTGAAGCTTTCTTT CALWRGGITEAFF
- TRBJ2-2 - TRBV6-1 TGTGCCAGCAGTAGGTTGGAGTATGGGGTGTACACCGGGGAGCTGTTTTTT CASSRLEYGVYTGELFF
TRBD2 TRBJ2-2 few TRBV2 TGTGCCAGCACCAGTGAGGGAGGGCCCACCGGGGAGCTGTTTTTT CASTSEGGPTGELFF
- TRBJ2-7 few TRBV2 TGTGCCAGCAGTGAAAAGACCCCTATCCGGCAGTACTTC CASSEKTPIRQYF
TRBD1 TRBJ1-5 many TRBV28 TGTGCCAGCAGTTTAGTTGGACAGGGGGCTTCCAATCAGCCCCAGCATTTT CASSLVGQGASNQPQHF
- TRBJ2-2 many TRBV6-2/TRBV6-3 TGTGCCAGCAGTTACTCTCTGAGGGGTCGAACCGGGGAGCTGTTTTTT CASSYSLRGRTGELFF
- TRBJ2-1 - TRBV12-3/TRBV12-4 TGTGCCAGCAGCACGGGGGGCGGGGGCTACAATGAGCAGTTCTTC CASSTGGGGYNEQFF
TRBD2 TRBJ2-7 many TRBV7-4 TGTGCCAGCAGCAAGTCAACTAGCGGGAGGCAGAGGGAGCAGTACTTC CASSKSTSGRQREQYF
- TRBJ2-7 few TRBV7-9 TGTGCCAGCAGCTTAGGACACCTAAGCTCCTACGAGCAGTACTTC CASSLGHLSSYEQYF
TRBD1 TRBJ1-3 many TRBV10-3 TGTGCCATCAGTGAGTCAGACAGGGGTACTGGAAACACCATATATTTT CAISESDRGTGNTIYF
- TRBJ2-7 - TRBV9 TGTGCCAGCAGCGTCGAGGACAGCCGCTCCTACGAGCAGTACTTC CASSVEDSRSYEQYF
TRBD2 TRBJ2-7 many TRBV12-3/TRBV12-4 TGTGCCAGCAGGGGACTAGCGGGATACGAGCAGTACTTC CASRGLAGYEQYF
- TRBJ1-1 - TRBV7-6 TGTGCCAGCAGCTTAGGGGTCAGCTCCACCGAAGATTTCTTT CASSLGVSSTEDFF
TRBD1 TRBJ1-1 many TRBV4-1 TGCGCCAGCAGCCGGACAGGGCCCACTGAAGCTTTCTTT CASSRTGPTEAFF
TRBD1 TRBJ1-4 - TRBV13 TGTGCCAGCAGCTTAGGACAGGGGCCGGGGACTAATGAAAAACTGTTTTTT CASSLGQGPGTNEKLFF
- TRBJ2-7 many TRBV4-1 TGCGCCAGCAGCCACGAGGCCCGGGGGACCTACGAGCAGTACTTC CASSHEARGTYEQYF
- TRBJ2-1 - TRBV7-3 TGTGCCAGCAGCTTAGGGACCCTCGACAATGAGCAGTTCTTC CASSLGTLDNEQFF
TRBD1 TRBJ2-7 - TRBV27 TGTGCCAGCAGTGACGGACAGGGAGACTACGAGCAGTACTTC CASSDGQGDYEQYF
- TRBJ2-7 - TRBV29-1 TGCAGCGTTGACGGGGGCAACGAGCAGTACTTC CSVDGGNEQYF
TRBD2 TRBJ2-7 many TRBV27 TGTGCCAGCAGTGGCGGGAGCGTAACCTACGAGCAGTACTTC CASSGGSVTYEQYF
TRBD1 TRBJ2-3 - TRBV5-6 TGTGCCAGCAGTTTGTCAGGGGGCATCCCAGATACGCAGTATTTT CASSLSGGIPDTQYF